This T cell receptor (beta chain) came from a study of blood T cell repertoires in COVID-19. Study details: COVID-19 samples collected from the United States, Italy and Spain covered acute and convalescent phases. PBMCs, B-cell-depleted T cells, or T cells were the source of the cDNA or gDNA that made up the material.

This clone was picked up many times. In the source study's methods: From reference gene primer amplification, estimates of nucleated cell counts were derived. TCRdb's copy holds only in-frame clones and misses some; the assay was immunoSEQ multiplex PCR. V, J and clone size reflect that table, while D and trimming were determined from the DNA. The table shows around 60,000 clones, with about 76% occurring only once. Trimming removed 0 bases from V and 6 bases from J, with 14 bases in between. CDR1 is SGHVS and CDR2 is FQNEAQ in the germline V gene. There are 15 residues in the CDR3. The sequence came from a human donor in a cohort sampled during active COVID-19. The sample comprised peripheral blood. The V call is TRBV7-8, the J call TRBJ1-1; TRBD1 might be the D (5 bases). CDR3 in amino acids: CASSLADILTPEAFF. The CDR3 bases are TGTGCCAGCAGCTTAGCGGACATACTAACCCCTGAAGCTTTCTTT.